This entry lists 13 T cell receptor beta chains sequenced from one sample in a study of B cell selection in AIRE deficiency. Regulatory T cells were sorted as CD4+CD25hiCD127low/negative cells. Some clones are missing from TCRdb's copy, which holds only in-frame ones; the method was immunoSEQ multiplex PCR. Of around 20,000 clones in the sample, more than 85% were seen once. The specimen was CD4+CD25+ Tregs sorted from PBMCs. These receptors originate from a human donor in good health.

The rearrangement links TRBV7-9 to TRBJ2-5, with D perhaps TRBD1 (5 bases). The CDR3 contains 14 residues. Germline V gives CDR1 SEHNR, CDR2 FQNEAQ (reference sequence). The V and J ends lost 2 bases and 4 bases respectively, with 11 bases between them. The CDR3 reads CASSLPRQGETQYF. DNA for the CDR3: TGTGCCAGCAGCTTACCAAGGCAGGGAGAGACCCAGTACTTC.

The rearrangement uses TRBV2 and TRBJ1-5, with D hard to call. The CDR3 sequence is 15 residues long. V lost 2 bases to trimming and J lost 1 base, with 9 bases between them. Germline V gene sequence: CDR1 SNHLY, CDR2 FYNNEI. Here the CDR3 reads CASSENRGSNQPQHF. CDR3 sequence (DNA): TGTGCCAGCAGTGAAAACCGAGGAAGCAATCAGCCCCAGCATTTT.

This clone was found a few times. This chain uses TRBV7-2 with TRBJ2-1; 8 bases align to TRBD1. Germline CDR1 SGHTA, CDR2 FQGNSA. J was trimmed by 8 bases and V by 5 bases; bases with no gene match: 5. This CDR3 spans 13 amino acids. The CDR3 loop reads CASSLDREDEQFF. In nucleotides, the CDR3 is TGTGCCAGCAGCCTGGACAGGGAAGATGAGCAGTTCTTC. The variable domain in full, with the rest retrieved from reference TRBV7-2 and TRBJ2-1, is GAGVSQSPSNKVTEKGKDVELRCDPISGHTALYWYRQSLGQGLEFLIYFQGNSAPDKSGLPSDRFSAERTGGSVSTLTIQRTQQEDSAVYLCASSLDREDEQFFGPGTRLTVL.

The V and J genes are TRBV5-1 and TRBJ2-7; weak D call: TRBD2 (6 bases). The length of the CDR3 is 16 residues. Germline CDR1 and CDR2: SGHRS and YFSETQ. V shed 4 bases and J shed 2 bases, with 19 bases lying between them. In DNA, the CDR3 is TGCGCCAGCAGCATCGCGGGACCCCGTACTGCCTACGAGCAGTACTTC. This translates into CASSIAGPRTAYEQYF.

J is TRBJ2-1 and V is TRBV6-5, with 10 nucleotides matching TRBD1. The germline V gene has CDR1 MNHEY and CDR2 SVGAGI. V was pared by 0 bases and J by 4 bases, with 3 bases of the junction left unmatched. This CDR3 spans 16 amino acids. CDR3 DNA: TGTGCCAGCAGTTACTCTGGGACAGGGGCTTACAATGAGCAGTTCTTC. Protein: CASSYSGTGAYNEQFF.

This chain uses TRBV28 with TRBJ1-5, with D perhaps TRBD1 (6 bases). The V end was cut by 5 bases, the J end by 6 bases, with 23 bases between. Germline V gives CDR1 MDHEN, CDR2 SYDVKM. CDR3 length equals 17 residues. The CDR3 DNA sequence: TGTGCCAGCAGTGATGGTAGCCGGGACAACTACGGTCAGCCCCAGCATTTT. As protein: CASSDGSRDNYGQPQHF.

This chain uses TRBV14 with TRBJ2-1; a weak D match, TRBD1 (5 bases). This CDR3 has 17 amino acids. The V gene lost 1 base and the J gene lost 3 bases, with 16 bases spanning the gap. Germline-derived CDR1 and CDR2 are SGHDN and FVKESK. The CDR3 spells CASSQGPRGGVYNEQFF. The CDR3 DNA reads TGTGCCAGCAGCCAAGGCCCTAGGGGCGGAGTCTACAATGAGCAGTTCTTC. Drawing the rest from reference TRBV14 and TRBJ2-1, the complete variable domain is EAGVTQFPSHSVIEKGQTVTLRCDPISGHDNLYWYRRVMGKEIKFLLHFVKESKQDESGMPNNRFLAERTGGTYSTLKVQPAELEDSGVYFCASSQGPRGGVYNEQFFGPGTRLTVL.

The genes are TRBV21-1 and TRBJ2-5; TRBD2 was called by the table and not checked on the DNA. TRBV21-1 is a pseudogene locus. This CDR3 has 15 amino acids. In DNA form, the CDR3 reads TGTGCCAGCACCGGCTCTCGGGGGTACCAAGAGACCCAGTACTTC. Amino acids: CASTGSRGYQETQYF.

This clone was seen just once. The gene calls are TRBV28 and TRBJ2-5, with D perhaps being TRBD1 or TRBD2 (5 bases each). The better agreement between TRBJ2-7 and the DNA end casts doubt on the J call. This CDR3 spans 13 amino acids. Germline V gene lookup returns CDR1 MDHEN and CDR2 SYDVKM. CDR3 sequence reads: CASSLAWGYEQYF. In DNA form, the CDR3 reads TGTGCCAGCAGTTTGGCATGGGGGTACGAGCAGTACTTC.

The V gene is TRBV5-1, the J gene TRBJ2-2; no firm D call. With 2 bases removed from V and 7 bases from J, the gap between germline ends came to 15 bases. This CDR3 comprises 15 residues. In germline, CDR1 is SGHRS, CDR2 YFSETQ. This CDR3 is CASSLQIRVDGELFF. The CDR3 bases are TGCGCCAGCAGCTTACAGATCCGAGTCGACGGGGAGCTGTTTTTT.

The chain has TRBV15 and TRBJ1-2, with D possibly being TRBD1 (6 bases). The CDR3 totals 17 residues. The V gene lost 4 bases and the J gene lost 2 bases, with 20 bases spanning the gap. The germline V gene encodes CDR1 LNHNV and CDR2 YYDKDF (reference sequence). CDR3 residues: CATSKVGLQGLNYGYTF. CDR3 bases: TGTGCCACCAGCAAGGTGGGACTACAGGGATTGAACTATGGCTACACCTTC. The full variable domain, in which reference TRBV15 and TRBJ1-2 provide the parts outside the CDR3, is DAMVIQNPRYQVTQFGKPVTLSCSQTLNHNVMYWYQQKSSQAPKLLFHYYDKDFNNEADTPDNFQSRRPNTSFCFLDIRSPGLGDTAMYLCATSKVGLQGLNYGYTFGSGTRLTVV.

The chain recombines TRBV6-6 with TRBJ2-7, with D possibly matching TRBD1 (5 bases). This CDR3 contains 15 residues. CDR1 MNHNY and CDR2 SVGAGI come from the germline V gene (reference sequence). Trimming took off 0 bases at V and 2 bases at J, with 11 bases between the two ends. This CDR3 reads CASSYSGQGPYEQYF. The CDR3 nucleotides read TGTGCCAGCAGTTACTCGGGCCAGGGCCCCTACGAGCAGTACTTC.

V usage is TRBV2 and J usage is TRBJ1-5; maybe TRBD1 (5 bases). CDR1 and CDR2 (germline): SNHLY, FYNNEI. V dropped 3 bases and J dropped 4 bases, with 10 bases sitting between them. The CDR3 is 14 amino acids. The CDR3 nucleotides are TGTGCCAGCAGTGATAGGACACCGAATCAGCCCCAGCATTTT. This translates into CASSDRTPNQPQHF.